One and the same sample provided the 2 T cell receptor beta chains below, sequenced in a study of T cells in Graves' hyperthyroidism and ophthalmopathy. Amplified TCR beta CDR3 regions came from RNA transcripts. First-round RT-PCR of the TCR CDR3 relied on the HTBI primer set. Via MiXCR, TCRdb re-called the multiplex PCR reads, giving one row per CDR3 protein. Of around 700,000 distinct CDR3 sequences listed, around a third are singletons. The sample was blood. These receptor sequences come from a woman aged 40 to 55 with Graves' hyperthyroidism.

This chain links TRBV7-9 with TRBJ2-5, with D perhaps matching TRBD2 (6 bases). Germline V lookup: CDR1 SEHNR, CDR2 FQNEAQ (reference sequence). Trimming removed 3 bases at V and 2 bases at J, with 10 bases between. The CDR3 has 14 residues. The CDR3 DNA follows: TGTGCCAGCAGCTTCGCAGGGACTCAAGAGACCCAGTACTTC. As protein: CASSFAGTQETQYF.

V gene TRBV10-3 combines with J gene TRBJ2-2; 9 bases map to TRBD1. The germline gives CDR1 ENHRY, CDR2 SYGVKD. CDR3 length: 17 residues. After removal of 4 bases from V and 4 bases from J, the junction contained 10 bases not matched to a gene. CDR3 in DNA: TGTGCCATCAGTGTACGGGGACAGGGTGTCTCCACCGGGGAGCTGTTTTTT. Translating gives CAISVRGQGVSTGELFF.